What follows is one T cell receptor beta chain and its context. The antigen is unknown. For the second PCR, which ran for about 6 to 11 cycles, a sample-barcoded 5' primer and a J-beta primer mix were used. Via MiXCR, TCRdb re-called the 5' RACE reads, giving one row per CDR3 protein. The repertoire includes approximately 800,000 distinct CDR3 sequences, about 47% of them detected once, and 18% sits in the top ten. The source of the sample is a study of blood T cells in healthy people across ages. Study findings and constraints: More naive CD4+ cells and higher diversity marked long-lived donors relative to aged donors. The donors' CMV status was not determined, possibly confounding changes in expanded clonotypes.

The CDR3 totals 17 residues. V lost 0 bases and J 0 bases, leaving 15 bases between the germline ends. Germline loops: CDR1 SGHRS, CDR2 YFSETQ. Donors ranged from about 6 to 90 years old and were healthy Caucasians in Russia. This sequence joins TRBV5-1 and TRBJ1-1; D possibly corresponds to TRBD1 (5 bases). This clonotype originated in a man of 80 years or more in good health. Sequenced input: blood. CDR3 nucleotides: TGCGCCAGCAGCTTGGGAGGGGCGCAGTCCCTGAACACTGAAGCTTTCTTT. Translated, it gives CASSLGGAQSLNTEAFF.